These 19 T cell receptor beta chains share one sample of origin, sequenced in a study of T cell changes during pregnancy in multiple sclerosis. The assay was immunoSEQ multiplex PCR, and TCRdb's table has in-frame clones only and misses some. Of approximately 46,000 clones listed, 91% are singletons. The sequences come from CD8+ T cells from peripheral blood mononuclear cells, collected after pregnancy. Source of these receptors: a female donor with multiple sclerosis, enrolled in a pregnancy study.

This rearrangement joins TRBV27 to TRBJ1-2; TRBD1 agrees at 7 bases. V shed 0 bases and J 4 bases; nucleotides not matched to a gene: 2. Germline CDR1 and CDR2: MNHEY and SMNVEV (reference sequence). The CDR3 spans 14 residues. CDR3 loop: CASSLSNRGYGYTF. The CDR3 DNA reads TGTGCCAGCAGTTTATCGAACAGGGGCTATGGCTACACCTTC.

The count of this clone is one. This chain joins TRBV4-1 and TRBJ1-1, with D unclear. The V end was cut by 0 bases, the J end by 0 bases, with 14 bases between. The germline gives CDR1 MGHRA, CDR2 YSYEKL. The CDR3 extends over 17 amino acids. The CDR3 sequence is CASSQDYTQHMNTEAFF. In DNA form, the CDR3 reads TGCGCCAGCAGCCAAGATTATACGCAACATATGAACACTGAAGCTTTCTTT.

The rearrangement joins TRBV27 to TRBJ2-7; D is perhaps TRBD2 (7 bases). Germline CDR1 MNHEY, CDR2 SMNVEV (reference sequence). V was pared by 5 bases and J by 4 bases, with 18 bases between. The CDR3 length is 15 residues. CDR3 nucleotide sequence: TGTGCCAGCAGTGCAGGTGCGGGGAGGGGGTACGAGCAGTACTTC. Its protein is CASSAGAGRGYEQYF.

The gene calls are TRBV30 and TRBJ1-2, with D possibly matching TRBD1 (5 bases). Trimming removed 3 bases from V and 8 bases from J, with 10 bases in between. Per the germline V gene, CDR1 is GTSNPN and CDR2 is SVGIG (reference sequence). The CDR3 spans 11 residues. CDR3 loop: CAWSQGGGYTF. CDR3 sequence (DNA): TGTGCCTGGAGCCAGGGAGGCGGCTACACCTTC.

The chain couples TRBV11-2 to TRBJ2-7; tentatively, D is TRBD2 (5 bases). The ends were cut back, 5 bases at V and 4 bases at J, with 15 bases in the middle. Germline CDR1 reads SGHAT; CDR2 reads FQNNGV. The CDR3 sequence is 14 residues long. CDR3 sequence (DNA): TGTGCCAGCAGCCCTACACGGCCGGGGTACGAGCAGTACTTC. It codes for CASSPTRPGYEQYF.

V usage is TRBV7-9 and J usage is TRBJ1-1; D remains unclear. Trimming cost V 5 bases and J 2 bases, with 18 bases left between them. This CDR3 spans 16 amino acids. The germline gives CDR1 SEHNR, CDR2 FQNEAQ (reference sequence). For the CDR3, the DNA is TGTGCCAGCAGCCCGTTTGTGATGAGAGCAAACACTGAAGCTTTCTTT. Amino acid sequence: CASSPFVMRANTEAFF.

The chain employs TRBV29-1 and TRBJ2-7, with 9 positions matching TRBD1. Per germline, CDR1 SQVTM and CDR2 ANQGSEA. V lost 5 bases to trimming and J lost 1 base; unmatched junction nucleotides: 6. The CDR3 sequence is 14 residues long. Written as DNA, the CDR3 is TGCAGCGTTCCTAGTGGACAGGGGTCCTACGAGCAGTACTTC. This sequence encodes CSVPSGQGSYEQYF.

A single count supports this clone. The chain employs TRBV27 and TRBJ2-7; D is unclear. V shed 3 bases and J shed 5 bases, with 14 bases lying between them. The CDR3 totals 14 residues. CDR1 MNHEY and CDR2 SMNVEV come from the germline V gene (reference sequence). CDR3 region: CASSFSSKLNEQYF. CDR3 DNA sequence: TGTGCCAGCAGTTTTTCAAGTAAACTCAACGAGCAGTACTTC.

This clone was recorded once. The chain carries TRBV27 and TRBJ2-2; 7 bases are shared with TRBD1. The ends lost 3 bases at V and 5 bases at J; junction bases unmatched: 3. This CDR3 is built from 14 residues. Germline-derived CDR1 and CDR2 are MNHEY and SMNVEV (reference sequence). CDR3 in DNA: TGTGCCAGCAGTTTTTACAGGGGTACCGGGGAGCTGTTTTTT. Translated, it gives CASSFYRGTGELFF.

This chain uses TRBV19 with TRBJ1-5; D unresolved. V shed 5 bases and J shed 3 bases, with 11 bases lying between them. In germline, CDR1 is LNHDA, CDR2 SQIVND (reference sequence). There are 14 residues in the CDR3. The CDR3 here is CASSSQWANQPQHF. The DNA for the CDR3 is TGTGCCAGTAGTTCCCAATGGGCCAATCAGCCCCAGCATTTT.

By frequency in the sample, this clone is medium-sized (0.01 to 0.1%). The CDR3 coding sequence is TGTGCCAGCAGCCAAGCTGGGACAGACGCTAACTATGGCTACACCTTC. Translated, it gives CASSQAGTDANYGYTF. The chain uses TRBV4-2 and TRBJ1-2; 7 bases line up with TRBD1. Germline CDR1 is LGHNA and CDR2 is YNFKEQ. The CDR3 sequence is 16 residues long. With 1 base clipped from V and 0 bases from J, the junction kept 5 bases outside the gene matches.

The chain joins TRBV10-3 to TRBJ1-5; D remains ambiguous. CDR3 size: 13 residues. Trimming removed 8 bases from V and 0 bases from J, with 8 bases in between. Per the germline V gene, CDR1 is ENHRY and CDR2 is SYGVKD. CDR3 in amino acids: CAISRDSNQPQHF. For the CDR3, the DNA is TGTGCCATCTCTCGGGATAGCAATCAGCCCCAGCATTTT.

The chain recombines TRBV7-9 with TRBJ1-2; no reliable D call. Germline loops: CDR1 SEHNR, CDR2 FQNEAQ (reference sequence). This CDR3 is built from 13 residues. V lost 6 bases and J lost 3, with 11 bases in between. The CDR3 protein is CASRRVNDYGYTF. The CDR3 DNA follows: TGTGCCAGCAGACGGGTAAATGACTATGGCTACACCTTC.

The chain carries TRBV28 and TRBJ2-3, with TRBD2 as a possible D gene (5 bases). V was clipped by 3 bases and J by 0 bases, with 10 bases between them. The CDR3 is 15 amino acids. From germline, CDR1 is MDHEN and CDR2 SYDVKM. CDR3: CASSFYAGSTDTQYF. In nucleotides, the CDR3 is TGTGCCAGCAGTTTTTACGCGGGCAGCACAGATACGCAGTATTTT.

Comment on this clone: Its ends do not fully match the called genes, so a read error is possible. The chain is built from TRBV7-9 and TRBJ1-1, with unresolved D. The length of the CDR3 is 14 residues. Germline CDR1 reads SEHNR; CDR2 reads FQNEAQ (reference sequence). The CDR3 loop reads CASSLARELTEAFF. The CDR3 nucleotides are TGTGCCAGCAGCCTAGCTAGGGAGCTAACTGAAGCTTTCTTT.

The chain uses TRBV6-5 and TRBJ2-7; 10 nucleotides align to TRBD1. CDR1 MNHEY and CDR2 SVGAGI come from the germline V gene. The J segment lost 5 bases and the V segment lost 2 bases, leaving 9 bases of the junction unmatched. This CDR3 region has 16 residues. CDR3 sequence (DNA): TGTGCCAGCAGTTACAATTTGGGACAGGGGTATGACGAGCAGTACTTC. It translates to CASSYNLGQGYDEQYF.

This chain connects TRBV5-6 to TRBJ2-7, with 9 positions matching TRBD1. The trim removed 2 bases at V and 2 bases at J, leaving 2 bases unmatched. The CDR3 length is 14 residues. Germline CDR1 is SGHDT and CDR2 is YYEEEE. CDR3 region: CASSFGQGTYEQYF. The CDR3 nucleotides read TGTGCCAGCAGCTTCGGACAGGGGACCTACGAGCAGTACTTC. Looking up the rest from reference TRBV5-6 and TRBJ2-7 gives the full variable domain: DAGVTQSPTHLIKTRGQQVTLRCSPKSGHDTVSWYQQALGQGPQFIFQYYEEEERQRGNFPDRFSGHQFPNYSSELNVNALLLGDSALYLCASSFGQGTYEQYFGPGTRLTVT.

The rearrangement joins TRBV4-1 to TRBJ1-2; TRBD1 might be the D (5 bases). The CDR3 has 14 residues. V lost 0 bases to trimming and J lost 4 bases, with 9 bases between them. Germline V gene data show CDR1 as MGHRA and CDR2 as YSYEKL. CDR3 loop: CASSQETGFYGYTF. CDR3 in DNA: TGCGCCAGCAGCCAAGAAACAGGATTCTATGGCTACACCTTC.

The chain combines TRBV7-9 with TRBJ2-1; 9 positions agree with TRBD1. The germline gives CDR1 SEHNR, CDR2 FQNEAQ (reference sequence). CDR3 length: 17 amino acids. Unmatched junction bases numbered 15, after V lost 4 bases and J lost 8 bases. CDR3: CASSSNRGLSAVDEQFF. In DNA form, the CDR3 reads TGTGCCAGCAGCTCAAACAGGGGGCTCTCGGCGGTCGATGAGCAGTTCTTC.